The 15 T cell receptor beta chains listed next were all sequenced from one sample in a study of tumor and adjacent non-tumor tissue in lung cancer. A modified ARM-PCR protocol with three rounds of nested PCR amplified TCRbeta. TCRdb re-analysed the multiplex PCR reads in MiXCR, keeping a single row per CDR3 protein. Of tens of thousands of distinct CDR3 sequences listed, about two thirds are singletons. No cell sorting was done before RNA was extracted from the tissue. The normal lung tissue was taken more than 3 cm from the tumor edge. Sequences were obtained from distant non-tumor lung tissue. Source of these receptors: a woman between 50 and 59 years old with non-small cell lung cancer.

About this clonotype itself: A much larger clone sits a single nucleotide away, making a read error possible. This sequence joins TRBV20-1 and TRBJ2-3; D may be TRBD2 (7 bases). V gave up 2 bases and J gave up 2 bases, with 17 bases separating them. CDR1 and CDR2 from the germline V gene are DFQATT and SNEGSKA (reference sequence). The CDR3 has 16 amino acids. In DNA form, the CDR3 reads TGCAGTGCTAGACGGGGGGCCATCACGCACACAGATACGCAGTATTTT. This translates into CSARRGAITHTDTQYF.

Comment on this clonotype: At one boundary the junction diverges from the germline segment, which might be a read error. This chain connects TRBV20-1 to TRBJ2-3, with 7 bases lining up with TRBD2. Germline V lookup: CDR1 DFQATT, CDR2 SNEGSKA (reference sequence). This CDR3 region has 17 residues. The DNA for the CDR3 is TGCAGTGCTAGAGTGGTAGCGGGCAGGGCTAGCACAGATACGCCGTATTTT. Its translation: CSARVVAGRASTDTPYF.

The chain links TRBV6-6 to TRBJ2-1; D not certain. This CDR3 contains 14 residues. Germline CDR1 and CDR2: MNHNY and SVGAGI (reference sequence). Trimming took 5 bases from V and 0 from J, leaving 8 bases between them. CDR3 region: CASSTMSSYNEQFF. CDR3 coding DNA: TGTGCCAGCAGTACGATGAGCTCCTACAATGAGCAGTTCTTC.

This chain links TRBV6-1 with TRBJ2-7; no firm D call. The CDR3 contains 15 residues. Germline CDR1 MNHNS, CDR2 SASEGT. V dropped 1 base and J dropped 4 bases, with 14 bases sitting between them. The CDR3 DNA is TGTGCCAGCAGTGAAGGGCCAGCCGAGTGGTACGAGCAGTACTTC. Amino acid sequence: CASSEGPAEWYEQYF.

A note on this clonotype: One junction end does not reproduce the germline sequence, and a read error may be involved. In nucleotides, the CDR3 is TGCACCAGCAGCCAAGTCGTGGGGAGCACAGATACGCAGTATTTT. Its translation: CTSSQVVGSTDTQYF. The J gene is TRBJ2-3, the V gene TRBV4-1, with unresolved D. This CDR3 spans 15 amino acids. Germline CDR1 reads MGHRA; CDR2 reads YSYEKL.

This clonotype was detected only once. Possible read error: a much larger clone is one base away. The gene calls are TRBV6-6 and TRBJ2-7; D is unclear. The germline V and J ends were trimmed by 6 bases and 3 bases, with 15 bases remaining between them. This CDR3 has 14 residues. CDR1 is MNHNY, CDR2 SVGAGI, per germline (reference sequence). CDR3 nucleotides: TGTGCCAGCAGAGATACGGCAGGATACTACGAGCAGTACTTC. Translating gives CASRDTAGYYEQYF.

The chain carries TRBV11-2 and TRBJ2-5; D remains ambiguous. Germline values: CDR1 SGHAT, CDR2 FQNNGV. Between the trimmed V and J ends, which lost 5 bases and 3 bases, there was a span of 10 bases. The CDR3 has 13 residues. DNA for the CDR3: TGTGCCAGCAGCGACGGTTATAAAGAGACCCAGTACTTC. Protein: CASSDGYKETQYF.

This clonotype was seen a few times. The rearrangement joins TRBV28 to TRBJ2-2; the match to TRBD2 covers 13 bases. CDR1 MDHEN and CDR2 SYDVKM come from the germline V gene. V trimming: 7 bases; J trimming: 4 bases; junction bases outside the gene matches: 9. This CDR3 contains 17 residues. In nucleotides, the CDR3 is TGTGCCAGCATTGGGACTAGCGGGAAGCGGAGCACCGGGGAGCTGTTTTTT. Protein product: CASIGTSGKRSTGELFF.

A remark on this clonotype: Given a much more abundant clone one base away, this may be a read error. V usage is TRBV6-6 and J usage is TRBJ1-1, with D unresolved. Per germline, CDR1 MNHNY and CDR2 SVGAGI (reference sequence). The CDR3 length is 13 residues. V shed 6 bases and J shed 5 bases, with 13 bases lying between them. CDR3 protein: CASRYRKGTEAFF. The CDR3 DNA reads as TGTGCCAGCAGATACCGTAAAGGGACTGAAGCTTTCTTT.

The chain is built from TRBV11-1 and TRBJ2-7; 8 nucleotides match TRBD2. Looked up from germline, CDR1 is SGHAT and CDR2 is FQDESV (reference sequence). After removal of 3 bases from V and 3 bases from J, the junction contained 7 bases not matched to a gene. This CDR3 spans 15 amino acids. The CDR3 loop is CASSLGLVEYYEQYF. DNA for the CDR3: TGTGCCAGCAGCTTGGGACTAGTGGAATACTACGAGCAGTACTTC.

As concerns this clonotype: An end of the junction differs from the germline gene, which may be a read error. The chain uses TRBV6-1 and TRBJ2-1, with 7 bases matching TRBD2. This CDR3 spans 16 amino acids. Germline-derived CDR1 and CDR2 are MNHNS and SASEGT. The CDR3: CVSSEESGTSYNEQFF. The CDR3 region has the DNA TGTGTCAGCAGTGAAGAGAGCGGGACGTCCTACAATGAACAGTTCTTC.

Points on this clonotype: A much more abundant neighbour one base away suggests this may be a read error. The V and J genes are TRBV10-3 and TRBJ2-5; D call uncertain. This CDR3 has 13 residues. The germline V and J ends were trimmed by 0 bases and 4 bases, with 6 bases remaining between them. CDR1 is ENHRY, CDR2 SYGVKD, per germline. CDR3 sequence (DNA): TGTGCCATCAGTGAGTCAGGGCTAGAGACCCAGTACTTC. This encodes CAISESGLETQYF.

A remark on this clonotype: A much larger clone lies one base from this, so it may be a read error. The gene calls are TRBV7-8 and TRBJ1-1; no clear D gene. CDR3 length equals 15 residues. CDR1 and CDR2 (germline): SGHVS, FQNEAQ. V lost 4 bases and J 0 bases, leaving 12 bases between the germline ends. The CDR3, as DNA: TGTGCCAGCAGCTCCGAAACAGTCATGAACACTGAAGCTTTCTTT. Its translation is CASSSETVMNTEAFF.

In regard to this clonotype: One junction end does not reproduce the germline sequence, and a read error may be involved. The J gene is TRBJ2-7, the V gene TRBV5-4, with no clear D. The germline V gene has CDR1 SGHNT and CDR2 YYREEE (reference sequence). The CDR3 loop spans 13 amino acids. The CDR3 nucleotides read TGTACCAGCAGCTCAACAGATTCCTACGAGCACTACTTC. Translating gives CTSSSTDSYEHYF.

A word on this clonotype: The germline gene is not matched at one end of the junction; a read error may be the cause. This chain joins TRBV5-1 and TRBJ2-3; TRBD2 matches at 8 bases. This CDR3 is 19 amino acids long. CDR1 and CDR2 (germline): SGHRS, YFSETQ. The CDR3 DNA is TGCGCCAACAGCACCCTGGGTGGACTGGGGACTAGAAGAATAGATGCGCAGTATTTT. Its translation is CANSTLGGLGTRRIDAQYF.